The 28 T cell receptor beta chains listed next were all sequenced from one sample in a study of T cell responses to AZD1222 COVID-19 vaccine (dated by TCRdb to the early 2020s). The library was generated by the immunoSEQ multiplex PCR assay. TCRdb took this table from immuneACCESS and kept in-frame rearrangements with V and J called. Such tables lack part of the clones; where checked against another copy, unresolved V genes explain under half of the gap, and the rest is unexplained. The sample yields about 200,000 clones; approximately 90% were counted once. The ten biggest clones cover nearly 3.5% of the sample. Per the publication, the time point label means: about 28 days (+/-7) after the second vaccine dose. This material consisted of peripheral blood, taken 28 days after the second AZD1222 dose. These receptors were obtained from an adult who received the AZD1222 COVID-19 vaccine.

V usage is TRBV4-1 and J usage is TRBJ1-3, with D possibly matching TRBD1 (5 bases). This CDR3 is 18 amino acids long. Germline assignment: CDR1 MGHRA and CDR2 YSYEKL. V was cut by 0 bases and J by 1 base, with 16 bases left in between. The CDR3 DNA reads as TGCGCCAGCAGCCAAGAGGGTCCGGGTGGGGGATCTGGAAACACCATATATTTT. Protein sequence: CASSQEGPGGGSGNTIYF.

The chain uses TRBV11-2 and TRBJ1-3; 7 nucleotides align to TRBD1. V shed 5 bases, J shed 4 bases, and the junction held 8 bases outside the gene matches. The germline V gene encodes CDR1 SGHAT and CDR2 FQNNGV. The CDR3 contains 15 residues. CDR3 nucleotide sequence: TGTGCCAGCAGCCAGAAACAGGGGTCCGGAAACACCATATATTTT. This sequence encodes CASSQKQGSGNTIYF.

The chain recombines TRBV28 with TRBJ1-2; D might be TRBD1 (6 bases). Trimming stripped 5 bases from V and 4 bases from J, with 29 bases between. CDR3 length: 19 residues. CDR1 and CDR2 from the germline V gene are MDHEN and SYDVKM. The CDR3 protein is CASSPISGRGTPTSYGYTF. The CDR3 DNA sequence: TGTGCCAGCAGTCCTATATCGGGGAGGGGGACCCCTACAAGCTATGGCTACACCTTC.

V is TRBV7-9 and J is TRBJ2-6, with D perhaps matching TRBD2 (6 bases). CDR1 and CDR2 from the germline V gene are SEHNR and FQNEAQ (reference sequence). V gave up 5 bases and J gave up 4 bases, with 12 bases separating them. This CDR3 has 15 residues. CDR3 in amino acids: CASSHGGAGANVLTF. The CDR3 DNA reads as TGTGCCAGCAGCCACGGCGGGGCCGGGGCCAACGTCCTGACTTTC.

The V and J genes are TRBV7-3 and TRBJ2-3; D is ambiguous. V was cut by 5 bases and J by 1 base, with 7 bases left in between. Germline values: CDR1 SGHTA, CDR2 FQGTGA. The CDR3 is made up of 13 amino acids. In DNA, the CDR3 is TGTGCCAGCAGCCCGAAAGGCACAGATACGCAGTATTTT. Translation: CASSPKGTDTQYF.

This rearrangement joins TRBV6-5 to TRBJ2-1; D gene unclear. This CDR3 has 14 residues. The V and J ends lost 4 bases and 2 bases respectively, with 9 bases between them. Per germline, CDR1 MNHEY and CDR2 SVGAGI. The CDR3: CASSSGTTYNEQFF. The DNA of the CDR3 is TGTGCCAGCAGTTCCGGTACTACCTACAATGAGCAGTTCTTC.

The V and J genes are TRBV19 and TRBJ1-3, with TRBD1 matching over 8 bases. J gave up 2 bases and V 6 bases, and 3 bases lay outside the gene matches. The CDR3 loop spans 14 amino acids. From germline, CDR1 is LNHDA and CDR2 SQIVND (reference sequence). Written as DNA, the CDR3 is TGTGCCAGTAGATTACAGGGGGCTGGAAACACCATATATTTT. As protein: CASRLQGAGNTIYF.

The chain recombines TRBV7-3 with TRBJ2-3; D possibly uses TRBD1 or TRBD2 (5 bases each). Trimming removed 2 bases at V and 11 bases at J, with 20 bases between. The CDR3 runs 15 residues. Germline values: CDR1 SGHTA, CDR2 FQGTGA. In nucleotides, the CDR3 is TGTGCCAGCAGCTTATTACCTGACTCCGGGACCCGGCAGTATTTT. This encodes CASSLLPDSGTRQYF.

The V and J genes are TRBV30 and TRBJ1-2, with D maybe TRBD1 (5 bases). The CDR3 is 12 amino acids. Trimming removed 3 bases at V and 6 bases at J, with 11 bases between. CDR1 GTSNPN and CDR2 SVGIG come from the germline V gene (reference sequence). CDR3 amino acids: CAWRGQGHGYTF. The CDR3 DNA sequence: TGTGCCTGGAGAGGGCAGGGACATGGCTACACCTTC. Supplemented by reference TRBV30 and TRBJ1-2, the full variable domain reads SQTIHQWPATLVQPVGSPLSLECTVEGTSNPNLYWYRQAAGRGLQLLFYSVGIGQISSEVPQNLSASRPQDRQFILSSKKLLLSDSGFYLCAWRGQGHGYTFGSGTRLTVV.

The chain combines TRBV7-2 with TRBJ2-1; 7 bases line up with TRBD1. Germline V gene lookup returns CDR1 SGHTA and CDR2 FQGNSA. The V and J ends lost 2 bases and 9 bases, in that order; junction bases with no gene match: 13. This CDR3 has 16 residues. The CDR3 protein is CASSLPYRGRKSEQFF. The CDR3 DNA reads TGTGCCAGCAGCTTACCGTACAGGGGAAGGAAGAGTGAGCAGTTCTTC.

The J gene is TRBJ1-5, the V gene TRBV19; D gene unclear. The germline V and J ends were trimmed by 3 bases and 3 bases, with 12 bases remaining between them. Germline loops: CDR1 LNHDA, CDR2 SQIVND (reference sequence). The CDR3 length is 15 residues. The CDR3 protein is CASSILQALNQPQHF. In DNA, the CDR3 is TGTGCCAGTAGTATTTTGCAGGCCCTCAATCAGCCCCAGCATTTT.

J is TRBJ1-2 and V is TRBV27, with no clear D. Germline V gene sequence: CDR1 MNHEY, CDR2 SMNVEV (reference sequence). There are 15 residues in the CDR3. Between the trimmed V and J ends, which lost 6 bases and 4 bases, there was a span of 18 bases. The CDR3 here is CASSTARDGVYGYTF. CDR3 DNA: TGTGCCAGCAGCACCGCCCGCGACGGCGTCTATGGCTACACCTTC.

This chain links TRBV30 with TRBJ1-3; D ambiguous. Trimming shortened V by 5 bases and J by 1 base, and 6 bases separated the two germline ends. Germline assignment: CDR1 GTSNPN and CDR2 SVGIG (reference sequence). The CDR3 runs 12 residues. In DNA form, the CDR3 reads TGTGCCTGGGAATCATCTGGAAACACCATATATTTT. It translates to CAWESSGNTIYF.

The chain combines TRBV19 with TRBJ1-5, with 7 bases fitting TRBD1. The V segment lost 7 bases and the J segment 7 bases; nucleotides outside the gene matches: 13. The CDR3 sequence is 15 residues long. CDR1 is LNHDA, CDR2 SQIVND, per germline (reference sequence). In nucleotides, the CDR3 is TGTGCCAGTACCTCAAGGGGGCTCCCCAGACAGCCCCAGCATTTT. Translated, it gives CASTSRGLPRQPQHF.

This clone was recorded only once. The rearrangement joins TRBV6-5 to TRBJ2-4, with D possibly being TRBD1 or TRBD2 (5 bases each). Germline values: CDR1 MNHEY, CDR2 SVGAGI. The CDR3 sequence is 11 residues long. Trimming removed 8 bases at V and 7 bases at J, with 9 bases between. CDR3 region: CASRGFNIQYF. DNA of the CDR3: TGTGCCAGCCGGGGCTTTAACATTCAGTACTTC.

The chain recombines TRBV7-9 with TRBJ1-2; D is unresolved. The CDR3 spans 14 residues. Between the trimmed V and J ends, which lost 3 bases and 8 bases, there was a span of 16 bases. Looked up from germline, CDR1 is SEHNR and CDR2 is FQNEAQ (reference sequence). The CDR3 protein is CASSLQSAPIGYTF. In nucleotides, the CDR3 is TGTGCCAGCAGCTTGCAGAGTGCCCCTATAGGCTACACCTTC.

The chain uses TRBV27 and TRBJ1-2, with a weak D call TRBD1 (6 bases). Germline-derived CDR1 and CDR2 are MNHEY and SMNVEV (reference sequence). The length of the CDR3 is 15 residues. Deletions cut 6 bases from V and 0 bases from J, with 14 bases between. The CDR3 DNA follows: TGTGCCAGCAGACCTACAGGGAACGCTAACTATGGCTACACCTTC. It yields the protein CASRPTGNANYGYTF.

V and J are TRBV5-1 and TRBJ2-3, with 9 bases aligning to TRBD2. This CDR3 spans 17 amino acids. Germline V lookup: CDR1 SGHRS, CDR2 YFSETQ. J gave up 1 base and V 0 bases, and 6 bases lay outside the gene matches. The CDR3 loop reads CASSLDIAGAGTDTQYF. Here the CDR3 DNA reads TGCGCCAGCAGCTTGGACATAGCGGGAGCGGGCACAGATACGCAGTATTTT.

The rearrangement joins TRBV7-2 to TRBJ2-7; 7 bases are shared with TRBD2. CDR1 and CDR2 (germline): SGHTA, FQGNSA. The length of the CDR3 is 15 residues. With V trimmed by 5 bases and J by 6 bases, 13 bases remained unmatched. CDR3 sequence reads: CASSPGIAGAFEQYF. CDR3 nucleotide sequence: TGTGCCAGCAGCCCCGGGATAGCGGGCGCCTTCGAGCAGTACTTC.

The V and J genes are TRBV11-2 and TRBJ2-7; 12 bases are a match to TRBD2. Germline loops: CDR1 SGHAT, CDR2 FQNNGV. V lost 5 bases, J lost 9 bases, and 11 bases stayed unmatched. The CDR3 totals 15 residues. CDR3 coding DNA: TGTGCCAGCAGCCCGGGGGCTAGCGGGAGGGCGGCGCAGTACTTC. Translating gives CASSPGASGRAAQYF.

The chain joins TRBV7-9 to TRBJ2-3; 8 bases line up with TRBD1. The ends lost 4 bases at V and 4 bases at J; junction bases unmatched: 4. This CDR3 region has 14 residues. In germline, CDR1 is SEHNR, CDR2 FQNEAQ (reference sequence). The CDR3 region has the DNA TGTGCCAGCAGCTCGGGACAGGCCCCAGATACGCAGTATTTT. Translated: CASSSGQAPDTQYF.

The gene calls are TRBV27 and TRBJ2-7; 11 bases agree with TRBD2. Germline V CDR1 and CDR2: MNHEY, SMNVEV (reference sequence). J gave up 4 bases and V 5 bases, and 4 bases lay outside the gene matches. There are 14 residues in the CDR3. CDR3 sequence: CASSATSGRYEQYF. CDR3 in DNA: TGTGCCAGCAGTGCCACTAGCGGGAGATACGAGCAGTACTTC.

V gene TRBV5-6 combines with J gene TRBJ1-2, with D possibly TRBD1 on 6 matching bases. This CDR3 has 15 amino acids. The germline gives CDR1 SGHDT, CDR2 YYEEEE. The V and J ends lost 2 bases and 2 bases respectively, with 13 bases between them. DNA of the CDR3: TGTGCCAGCAGCTTTAGGGGGGCGCGGAACTATGGCTACACCTTC. Translating it yields CASSFRGARNYGYTF.

The J gene is TRBJ1-3, the V gene TRBV30; the D gene is possibly TRBD1 (6 bases). The germline V and J ends were trimmed by 3 bases and 3 bases, with 15 bases remaining between them. Looked up from germline, CDR1 is GTSNPN and CDR2 is SVGIG (reference sequence). The CDR3 has 15 residues. CDR3 amino acids: CAWSERTAYGNTIYF. The CDR3 DNA reads as TGTGCCTGGAGCGAGAGGACAGCATATGGAAACACCATATATTTT.

V is TRBV11-1 and J is TRBJ2-7, with D unresolved. The germline V gene has CDR1 SGHAT and CDR2 FQDESV (reference sequence). CDR3 length: 13 residues. V lost 2 bases and J 4 bases, leaving 9 bases between the germline ends. In DNA form, the CDR3 reads TGTGCCAGCAGCTTACCAGGCAGGTACGAGCAGTACTTC. As protein: CASSLPGRYEQYF.

The rearrangement links TRBV2 to TRBJ2-7; 7 positions agree with TRBD1. This CDR3 contains 13 residues. V gave up 6 bases and J gave up 2 bases; unmatched junction bases: 4. CDR1 is SNHLY, CDR2 FYNNEI, per germline. CDR3 nucleotide sequence: TGTGCCAGCAGCCCCGGGACAGCCTACGAGCAGTACTTC. Encoded protein: CASSPGTAYEQYF.

In its sample, this clone was seen a few times. The chain employs TRBV18 and TRBJ1-2, with 9 bases aligning to TRBD1. J was trimmed by 6 bases and V by 3 bases; bases with no gene match: 11. This CDR3 has 16 amino acids. The germline CDR1 and CDR2 sequences are KGHSH and LQKENI. The CDR3 here is CASSPLGQGEWHGYTF. The CDR3 region has the DNA TGTGCCAGCTCACCCCTGGGACAGGGTGAGTGGCATGGCTACACCTTC.

The rearrangement joins TRBV6-6 to TRBJ2-3, with TRBD2 matching over 11 bases. The V and J ends lost 7 bases and 4 bases, in that order; junction bases with no gene match: 7. Germline V gives CDR1 MNHNY, CDR2 SVGAGI (reference sequence). There are 15 residues in the CDR3. The CDR3 reads CASIKLAGAPDTQYF. As DNA, the CDR3 is TGTGCCAGCATTAAACTAGCGGGAGCCCCAGATACGCAGTATTTT.